This record looks at one T cell receptor beta chain sequence and its context. Its antigen specificity is not known. No base-level quality is on record; no much larger clone is a single base apart. These data belong to a study of T cell responses to AZD1222 COVID-19 vaccine (TCRdb year 2021). About the full investigation: AZD1222 recipients given second doses at about 4 weeks or at about 12 weeks were pooled, since spike-specific TCR depth and breadth were not found to differ between the two schedules. Enrollment into the trials was organized by age into subgroups of 18-55, 56-69 and 70-plus years, and those subgroups contained about 160, 30 and 59 TCR-sequenced participants, respectively. TCR sequencing was performed for about 240 trial participants, of whom about 200 were given two doses of AZD1222 and around 25 were given two doses of MenACWY control vaccine.

The CDR3 regions of human TCRbeta chains were analyzed by immunosequencing. For the original study's pipeline: Repertoire TCRs were checked for matches against a reference library of SARS-CoV-2-specific TCRs that had been generated using the MIRA antigen-specificity platform. Breadth was defined as the fraction of unique TCRs that were SARS-CoV-2-associated. Depth was defined as the fraction of total T cells that were SARS-CoV-2-associated. Each spike-specific TCR was assigned to its reactive spike region and to a CD4 or CD8 class using the MIRA data. Log10-transformed breadth and depth values were compared by one-way ANOVA with Sidak's multiple comparisons tests. TCRdb's version of the immuneACCESS table is confined to in-frame rearrangements and falls short of the full clone set. An unresolved V gene accounts for under half of the shortfall where checked; the remainder is of unknown origin. V and J calls plus clone size are reproduced from that table; the DNA served to infer D and trimming. The sample table records 80,000 or so clones; 80% to 85% of these occur just once. About 3% of the sample lies in the top ten.

The label giving this sample's time point can be read as: baseline before first vaccination. Samples from vaccinated people were obtained from the UK trials COV001 and COV002, which included a single-blind randomized controlled phase 2/3 trial of AZD1222 (ChAdOx1 nCoV-19) in healthy adults. Trial participant PBMC samples were collected at day 0 and day 28 after the second dose for TCRbeta chain sequencing. What the authors observed across the whole study: Reportedly, close to half of the unique spike-specific TCRs recognized epitopes lying outside the regions that are mutated in the B.1.351 and B.1.1.7 variants. In the small 56-69-year group, the increase in depth fell short of significance, most likely because of low power. A significant rise in spike-specific TCR breadth and depth was observed after two AZD1222 doses relative to day 0 and relative to MenACWY recipients. CD4 TCRs associated with the vaccine covered the entire spike protein, and the dominant responses were in regions 160-218 and 743-854. Participants were mostly white British and included more females than males, and it was suggested by the authors that clonal diversity may have been underestimated. Only a handful of AZD1222 recipients were SARS-CoV-2 seropositive at baseline, limiting conclusions about previously exposed vaccinees. Because no day 14 peak-response samples were available, repertoires were characterized only after the peak T cell response.

CDR1 LNHDA and CDR2 SQIVND were looked up in the germline V gene (reference sequence). Inclusive of the bounding cysteine and phenylalanine, the CDR3 is 17 residues long. Of the read, only the CDR3 DNA is kept; its 51 bases are in frame from base 1. V is pruned by 6 bases and J by 3 bases, leaving 5 bases of the junction without a gene match. Sequenced material: peripheral blood, taken on day 0 of AZD1222 vaccination. The sequence was collected from an adult in good health. The receptor chain draws on TRBV19 and TRBJ2-1; the junction holds 16 bases that match TRBD2. CDR3 protein: CASRGTSGRVVYNEQFF. In nucleotide form, the sequence is TGTGCCAGTAGAGGGACTAGCGGGAGGGTCGTCTACAATGAGCAGTTCTTC.